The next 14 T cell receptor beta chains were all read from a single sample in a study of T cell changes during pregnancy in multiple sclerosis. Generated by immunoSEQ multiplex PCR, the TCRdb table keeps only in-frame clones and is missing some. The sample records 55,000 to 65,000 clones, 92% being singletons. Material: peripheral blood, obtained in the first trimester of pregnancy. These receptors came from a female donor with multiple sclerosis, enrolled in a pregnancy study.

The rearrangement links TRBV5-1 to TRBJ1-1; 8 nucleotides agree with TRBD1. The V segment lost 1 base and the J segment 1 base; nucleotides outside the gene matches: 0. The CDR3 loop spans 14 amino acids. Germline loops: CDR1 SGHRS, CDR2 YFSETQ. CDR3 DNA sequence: TGCGCCAGCAGCTTGACAGGGGGGAACACTGAAGCTTTCTTT. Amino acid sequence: CASSLTGGNTEAFF. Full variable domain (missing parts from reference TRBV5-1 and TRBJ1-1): KAGVTQTPRYLIKTRGQQVTLSCSPISGHRSVSWYQQTPGQGLQFLFEYFSETQRNKGNFPGRFSGRQFSNSRSEMNVSTLELGDSALYLCASSLTGGNTEAFFGQGTRLTVV.

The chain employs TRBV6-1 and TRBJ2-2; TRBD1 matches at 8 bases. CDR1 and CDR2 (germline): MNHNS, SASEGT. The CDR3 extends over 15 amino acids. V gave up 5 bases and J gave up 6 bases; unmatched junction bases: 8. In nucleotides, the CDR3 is TGTGCCAGCAGTCCCCAGGGGGCAGCGCCCGGGGAGCTGTTTTTT. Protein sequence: CASSPQGAAPGELFF.

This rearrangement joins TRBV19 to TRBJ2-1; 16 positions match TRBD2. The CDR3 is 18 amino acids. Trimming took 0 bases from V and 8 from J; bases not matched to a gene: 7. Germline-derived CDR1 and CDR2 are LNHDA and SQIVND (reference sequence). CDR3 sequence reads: CASSIEGTSGGAVDEQFF. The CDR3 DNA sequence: TGTGCCAGTAGTATAGAAGGGACTAGCGGGGGGGCCGTCGATGAGCAGTTCTTC. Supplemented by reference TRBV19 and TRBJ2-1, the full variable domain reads DGGITQSPKYLFRKEGQNVTLSCEQNLNHDAMYWYRQDPGQGLRLIYYSQIVNDFQKGDIAEGYSVSREKKESFPLTVTSAQKNPTAFYLCASSIEGTSGGAVDEQFFGPGTRLTVL.

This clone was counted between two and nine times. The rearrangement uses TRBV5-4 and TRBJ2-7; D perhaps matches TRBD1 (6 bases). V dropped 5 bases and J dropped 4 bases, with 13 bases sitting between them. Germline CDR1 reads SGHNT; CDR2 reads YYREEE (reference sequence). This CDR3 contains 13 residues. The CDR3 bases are TGTGCCAGCAGTCCCGGACAGAGTTACGAGCAGTACTTC. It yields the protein CASSPGQSYEQYF.

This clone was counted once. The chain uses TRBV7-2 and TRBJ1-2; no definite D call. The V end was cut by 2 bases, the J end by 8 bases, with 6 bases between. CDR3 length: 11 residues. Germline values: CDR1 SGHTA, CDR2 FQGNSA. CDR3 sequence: CASSLQEGYTF. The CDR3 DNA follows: TGTGCCAGCAGCTTACAAGAGGGCTACACCTTC. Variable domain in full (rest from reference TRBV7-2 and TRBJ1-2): GAGVSQSPSNKVTEKGKDVELRCDPISGHTALYWYRQSLGQGLEFLIYFQGNSAPDKSGLPSDRFSAERTGGSVSTLTIQRTQQEDSAVYLCASSLQEGYTFGSGTRLTVV.

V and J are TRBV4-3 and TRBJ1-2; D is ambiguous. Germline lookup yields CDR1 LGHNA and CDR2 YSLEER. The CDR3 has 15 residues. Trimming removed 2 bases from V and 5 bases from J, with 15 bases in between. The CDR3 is CASSQRLAGLYGYTF. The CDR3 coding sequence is TGCGCCAGCAGCCAACGTCTGGCAGGCTTATATGGCTACACCTTC.

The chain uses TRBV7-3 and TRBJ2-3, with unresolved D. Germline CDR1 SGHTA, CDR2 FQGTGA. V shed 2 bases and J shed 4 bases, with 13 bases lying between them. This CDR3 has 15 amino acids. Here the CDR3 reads CASSLRPLGPDTQYF. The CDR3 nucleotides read TGTGCCAGCAGCTTACGTCCTCTGGGCCCAGATACGCAGTATTTT.

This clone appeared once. The CDR3 nucleotides are TGTGCCAGTAGTATAGTAAAAATACTGAGGTACAATGAGCAGTTCTTC. Amino acid sequence: CASSIVKILRYNEQFF. This chain joins TRBV19 and TRBJ2-1, with D unresolved. V lost 1 base, J lost 4 bases, and 14 bases lay in between. CDR3 length: 16 amino acids. Germline assignment: CDR1 LNHDA and CDR2 SQIVND (reference sequence).

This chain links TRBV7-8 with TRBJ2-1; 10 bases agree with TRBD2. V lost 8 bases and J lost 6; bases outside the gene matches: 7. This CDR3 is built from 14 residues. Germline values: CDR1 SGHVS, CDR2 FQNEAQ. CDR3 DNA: TGTGCCAGCCCCTCAGCGGGGGGGCCCAATGAGCAGTTCTTC. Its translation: CASPSAGGPNEQFF.

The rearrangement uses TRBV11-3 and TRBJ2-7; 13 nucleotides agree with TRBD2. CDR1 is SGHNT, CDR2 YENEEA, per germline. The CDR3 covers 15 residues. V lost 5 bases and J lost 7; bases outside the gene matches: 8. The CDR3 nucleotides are TGTGCCAGCAGCGGGACTAGCGGGGTCGCCGGGGAGCAGTACTTC. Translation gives CASSGTSGVAGEQYF.

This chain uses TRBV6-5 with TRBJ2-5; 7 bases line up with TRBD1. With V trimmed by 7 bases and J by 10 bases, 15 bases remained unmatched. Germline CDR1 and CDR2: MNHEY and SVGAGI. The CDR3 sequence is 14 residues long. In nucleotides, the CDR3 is TGTGCCAGCAACGATGCCAGGGACAGCCGGATCCAGTACTTC. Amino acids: CASNDARDSRIQYF.

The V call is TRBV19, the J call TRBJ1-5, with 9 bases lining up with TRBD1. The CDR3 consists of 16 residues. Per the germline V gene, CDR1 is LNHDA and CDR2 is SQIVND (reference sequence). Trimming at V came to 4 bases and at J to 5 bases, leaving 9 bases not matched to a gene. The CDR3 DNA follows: TGTGCCAGTAGTACCGTCCGGGACAGGGTCCATCAGCCCCAGCATTTT. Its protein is CASSTVRDRVHQPQHF. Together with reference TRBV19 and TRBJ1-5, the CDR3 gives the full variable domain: DGGITQSPKYLFRKEGQNVTLSCEQNLNHDAMYWYRQDPGQGLRLIYYSQIVNDFQKGDIAEGYSVSREKKESFPLTVTSAQKNPTAFYLCASSTVRDRVHQPQHFGDGTRLSIL.

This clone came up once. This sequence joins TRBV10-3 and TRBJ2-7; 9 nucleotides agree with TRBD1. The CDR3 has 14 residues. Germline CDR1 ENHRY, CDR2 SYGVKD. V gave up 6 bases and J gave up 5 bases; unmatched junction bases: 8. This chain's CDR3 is CAISGQGMADEQYF. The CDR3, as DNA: TGTGCCATCAGCGGACAGGGGATGGCAGACGAGCAGTACTTC.

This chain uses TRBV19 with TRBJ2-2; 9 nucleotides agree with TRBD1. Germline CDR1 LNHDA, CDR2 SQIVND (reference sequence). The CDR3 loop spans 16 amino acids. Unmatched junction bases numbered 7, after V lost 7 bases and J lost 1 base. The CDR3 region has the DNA TGTGCCAGTAAGCAACAGGGGGCTATGAACACCGGGGAGCTGTTTTTT. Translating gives CASKQQGAMNTGELFF.